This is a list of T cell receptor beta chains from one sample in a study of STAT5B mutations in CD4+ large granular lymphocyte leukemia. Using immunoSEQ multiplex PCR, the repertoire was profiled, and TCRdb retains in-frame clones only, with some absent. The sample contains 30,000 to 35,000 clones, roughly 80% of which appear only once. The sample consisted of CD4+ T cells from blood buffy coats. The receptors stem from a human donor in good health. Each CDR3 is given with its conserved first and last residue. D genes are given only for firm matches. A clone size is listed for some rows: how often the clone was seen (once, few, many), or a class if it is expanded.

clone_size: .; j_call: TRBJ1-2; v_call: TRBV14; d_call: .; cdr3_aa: CASSPLSDDGGYTF; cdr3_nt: TGTGCCAGCAGCCCGCTATCGGACGACGGGGGCTACACCTTC
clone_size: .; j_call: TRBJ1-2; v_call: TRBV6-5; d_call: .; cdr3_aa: CASSYSRLTANYGYTF; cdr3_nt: TGTGCCAGCAGTTACTCTCGTCTCACAGCTAACTATGGCTACACCTTC
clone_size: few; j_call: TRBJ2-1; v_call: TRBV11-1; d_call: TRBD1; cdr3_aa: CASKEFSRDRPNNEQFF; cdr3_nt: TGTGCCAGCAAGGAATTTAGCCGGGACAGGCCAAACAATGAGCAGTTCTTC
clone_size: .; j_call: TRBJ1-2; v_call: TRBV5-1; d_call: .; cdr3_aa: CASSPRGATNYGYTF; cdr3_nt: TGCGCCAGCAGCCCGCGGGGAGCTACTAACTATGGCTACACCTTC
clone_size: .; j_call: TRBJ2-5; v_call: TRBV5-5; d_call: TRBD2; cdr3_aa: CASSLKREGLETQYF; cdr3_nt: TGTGCCAGCAGCTTGAAGCGGGAGGGCCTGGAGACCCAGTACTTC
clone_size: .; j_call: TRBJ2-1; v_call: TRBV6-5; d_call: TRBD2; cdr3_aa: CASNQGGRAINEQFF; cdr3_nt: TGTGCCAGCAACCAGGGCGGGAGGGCCATTAATGAGCAGTTCTTC
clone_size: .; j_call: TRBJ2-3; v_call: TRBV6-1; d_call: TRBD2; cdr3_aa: CAAGWGRVPTDTQYF; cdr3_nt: TGTGCCGCGGGTTGGGGGAGGGTACCCACAGATACGCAGTATTTT
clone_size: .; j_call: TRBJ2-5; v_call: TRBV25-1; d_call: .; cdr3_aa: CASTGAETQYF; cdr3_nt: TGTGCCAGTACTGGGGCCGAGACCCAGTACTTC
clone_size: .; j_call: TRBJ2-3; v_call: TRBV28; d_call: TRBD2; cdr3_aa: CASSFLSGRGDTQYF; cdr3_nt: TGTGCCAGCAGTTTCTTAAGCGGGAGGGGGGATACGCAGTATTTT
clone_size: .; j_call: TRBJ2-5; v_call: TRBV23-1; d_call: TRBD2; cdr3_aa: CASSQPAGNQETQYF; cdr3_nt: TGCGCCAGCAGTCAACCAGCGGGGAACCAAGAGACCCAGTACTTC
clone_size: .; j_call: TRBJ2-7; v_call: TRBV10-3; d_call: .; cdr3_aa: CAIRASPGLNLAGRYEQYF; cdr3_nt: TGTGCCATCCGGGCTTCACCGGGACTGAACCTCGCCGGGCGCTACGAGCAGTACTTC
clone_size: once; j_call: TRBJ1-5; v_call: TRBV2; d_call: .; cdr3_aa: CASRGGSSGNQPQHF; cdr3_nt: TGTGCCAGCAGGGGGGGCTCGAGTGGCAATCAGCCCCAGCATTTT
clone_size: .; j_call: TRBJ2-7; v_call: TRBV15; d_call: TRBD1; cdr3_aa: CATSRDRGQGGYEQYF; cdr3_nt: TGTGCCACCAGCAGAGATCGAGGACAGGGTGGCTACGAGCAGTACTTC
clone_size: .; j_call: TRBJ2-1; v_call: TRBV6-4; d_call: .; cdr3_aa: CASSRAGVVNYNEQFF; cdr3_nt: TGTGCCAGCAGCAGGGCGGGCGTCGTGAACTACAATGAGCAGTTCTTC
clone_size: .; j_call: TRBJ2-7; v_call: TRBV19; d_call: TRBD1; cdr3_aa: CASRQGQGAPYEQYF; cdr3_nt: TGTGCCAGTAGGCAGGGACAGGGGGCTCCCTACGAGCAGTACTTC
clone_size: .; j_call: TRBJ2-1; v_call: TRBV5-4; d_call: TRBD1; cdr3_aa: CASSRPGGEYNEQFF; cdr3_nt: TGTGCCAGCAGCCGACCAGGGGGCGAGTACAATGAGCAGTTCTTC
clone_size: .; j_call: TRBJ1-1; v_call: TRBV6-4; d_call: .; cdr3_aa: CASRKGLNTEAFF; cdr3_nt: TGTGCCAGCCGTAAGGGGTTGAACACTGAAGCTTTCTTT
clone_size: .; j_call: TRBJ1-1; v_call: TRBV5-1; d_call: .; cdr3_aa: CASSPEGNRNTEAFF; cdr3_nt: TGCGCCAGCAGCCCTGAAGGCAACAGGAACACTGAAGCTTTCTTT
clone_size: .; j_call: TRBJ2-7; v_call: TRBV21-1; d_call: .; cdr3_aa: CASSKGPGNEQYF; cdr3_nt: TGTGCCAGCAGCAAGGGGCCGGGGAACGAGCAGTACTTC
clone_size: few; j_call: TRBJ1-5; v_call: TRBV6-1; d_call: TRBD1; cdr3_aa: CASRSTGARIPQHF; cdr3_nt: TGTGCCAGCAGATCTACAGGGGCCAGAATCCCCCAGCATTTT
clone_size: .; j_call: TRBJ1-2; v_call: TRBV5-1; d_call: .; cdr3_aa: CASSLGRGLGYTF; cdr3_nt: TGCGCCAGCAGCTTGGGCAGGGGCCTGGGCTACACCTTC
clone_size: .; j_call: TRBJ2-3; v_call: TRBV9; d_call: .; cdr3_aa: CASSPALRVTDTQYF; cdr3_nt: TGTGCCAGCAGCCCCGCACTACGGGTCACAGATACGCAGTATTTT
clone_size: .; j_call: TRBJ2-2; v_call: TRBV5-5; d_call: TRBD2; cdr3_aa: CASSSVGTSGNTGELFF; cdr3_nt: TGTGCCAGCAGTTCAGTCGGGACTAGCGGTAACACCGGGGAGCTGTTTTTT
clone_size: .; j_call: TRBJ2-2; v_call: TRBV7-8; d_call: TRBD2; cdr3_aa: CASSSPQLAGGRGELFF; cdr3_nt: TGTGCCAGCAGCTCCCCGCAACTAGCGGGAGGAAGGGGGGAGCTGTTTTTT
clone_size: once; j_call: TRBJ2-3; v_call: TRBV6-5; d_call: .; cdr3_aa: CASSYRGTDTQYF; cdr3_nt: TGTGCCAGCAGTTACAGGGGGACAGATACGCAGTATTTT
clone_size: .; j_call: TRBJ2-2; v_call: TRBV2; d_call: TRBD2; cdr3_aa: CASLSGTTNTGELFF; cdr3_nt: TGTGCCAGCTTATCTGGGACTACGAACACCGGGGAGCTGTTTTTT
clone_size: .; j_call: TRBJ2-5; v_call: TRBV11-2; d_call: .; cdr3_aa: CASSLDGWETQYF; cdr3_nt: TGTGCCAGCAGCTTAGACGGGTGGGAGACCCAGTACTTC
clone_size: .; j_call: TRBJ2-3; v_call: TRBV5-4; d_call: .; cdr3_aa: CASSLAVGGTDTQYF; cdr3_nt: TGTGCCAGCAGCTTGGCGGTCGGGGGAACAGATACGCAGTATTTT